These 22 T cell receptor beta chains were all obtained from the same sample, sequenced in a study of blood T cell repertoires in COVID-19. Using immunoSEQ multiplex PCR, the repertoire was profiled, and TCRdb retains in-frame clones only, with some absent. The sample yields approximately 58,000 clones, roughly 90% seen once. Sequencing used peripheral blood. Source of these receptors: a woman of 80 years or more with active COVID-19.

The CDR3 DNA is TGTGCCAGCAGCTTAGCGGTTACTAGCGGGCGCGATGAGCAGTTCTTC. It translates to CASSLAVTSGRDEQFF. The rearrangement links TRBV7-6 to TRBJ2-1, with 9 bases matching TRBD2. V lost 0 bases and J lost 8; bases outside the gene matches: 8. The length of the CDR3 is 16 residues. Germline-derived CDR1 and CDR2 are SGHVS and FNYEAQ.

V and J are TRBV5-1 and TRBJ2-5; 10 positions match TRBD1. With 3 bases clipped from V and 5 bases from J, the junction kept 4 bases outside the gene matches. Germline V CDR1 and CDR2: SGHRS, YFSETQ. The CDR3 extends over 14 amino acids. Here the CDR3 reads CASSSGQGRETQYF. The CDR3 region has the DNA TGCGCCAGCAGCTCGGGACAGGGGAGGGAGACCCAGTACTTC.

The DNA for the CDR3 is TGTGCCAGTAGGCGGACGCGGGACCATTCACCCCTCCACTTT. Translating gives CASRRTRDHSPLHF. The rearrangement links TRBV19 to TRBJ1-6, with D possibly TRBD1 on 5 matching bases. CDR1 and CDR2 from the germline V gene are LNHDA and SQIVND (reference sequence). The CDR3 has 14 residues. V was pared by 6 bases and J by 8 bases, with 14 bases between.

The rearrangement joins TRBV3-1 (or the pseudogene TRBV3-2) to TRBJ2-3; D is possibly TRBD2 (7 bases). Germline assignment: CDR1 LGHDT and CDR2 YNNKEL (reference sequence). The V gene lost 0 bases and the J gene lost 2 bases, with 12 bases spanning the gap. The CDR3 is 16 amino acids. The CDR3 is CASSQDWGGATDTQYF. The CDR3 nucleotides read TGTGCCAGCAGCCAAGATTGGGGGGGGGCCACAGATACGCAGTATTTT.

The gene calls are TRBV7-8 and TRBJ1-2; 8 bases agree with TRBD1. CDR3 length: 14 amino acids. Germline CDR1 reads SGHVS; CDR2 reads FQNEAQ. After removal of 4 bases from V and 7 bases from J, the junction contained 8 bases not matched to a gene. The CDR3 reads CASSWTGWRSGYTF. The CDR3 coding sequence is TGTGCCAGCAGCTGGACAGGGTGGAGGAGTGGCTACACCTTC.

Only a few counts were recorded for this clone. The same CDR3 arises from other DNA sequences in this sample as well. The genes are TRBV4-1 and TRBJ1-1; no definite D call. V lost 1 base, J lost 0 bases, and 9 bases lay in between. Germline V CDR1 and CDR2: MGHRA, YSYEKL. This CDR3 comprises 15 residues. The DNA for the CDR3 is TGCGCCAGCAGCCAAGGTGGGCAGATGAACACTGAAGCTTTCTTT. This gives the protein CASSQGGQMNTEAFF.

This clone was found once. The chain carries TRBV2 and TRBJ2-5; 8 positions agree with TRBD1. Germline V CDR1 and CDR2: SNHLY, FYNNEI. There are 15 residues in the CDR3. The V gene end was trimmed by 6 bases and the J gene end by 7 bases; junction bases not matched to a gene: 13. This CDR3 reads CASSGTGDGLGTQYF. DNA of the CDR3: TGTGCCAGCAGCGGGACAGGAGATGGACTGGGGACCCAGTACTTC.

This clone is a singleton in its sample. The CDR3 loop reads CASSSGWSNSPLHF. DNA of the CDR3: TGCGCCAGCAGCTCGGGGTGGAGCAATTCACCCCTCCACTTT. V usage is TRBV5-1 and J usage is TRBJ1-6; D call uncertain. Trimming took off 3 bases at V and 7 bases at J, with 11 bases between the two ends. Germline CDR1 is SGHRS and CDR2 is YFSETQ. This CDR3 has 14 residues.

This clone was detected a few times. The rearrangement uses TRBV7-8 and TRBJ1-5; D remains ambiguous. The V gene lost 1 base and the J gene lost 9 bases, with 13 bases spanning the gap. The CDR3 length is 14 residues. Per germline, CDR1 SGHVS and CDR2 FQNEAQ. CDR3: CASSLEGGFGPQHF. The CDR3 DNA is TGTGCCAGCAGCTTAGAGGGCGGGTTCGGGCCCCAGCATTTT.

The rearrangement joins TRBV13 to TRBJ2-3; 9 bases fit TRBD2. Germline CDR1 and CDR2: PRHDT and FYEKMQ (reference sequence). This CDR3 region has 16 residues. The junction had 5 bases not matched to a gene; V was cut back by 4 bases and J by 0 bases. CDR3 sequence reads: CASSYLAGLSTDTQYF. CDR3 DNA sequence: TGTGCCAGCAGCTACCTAGCGGGGCTTAGCACAGATACGCAGTATTTT.

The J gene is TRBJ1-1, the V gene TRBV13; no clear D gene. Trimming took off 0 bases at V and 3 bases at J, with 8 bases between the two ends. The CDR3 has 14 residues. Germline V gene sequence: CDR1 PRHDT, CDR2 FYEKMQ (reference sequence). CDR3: CASSLGRSHTEAFF. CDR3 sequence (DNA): TGTGCCAGCAGCTTAGGGCGCTCCCACACTGAAGCTTTCTTT.

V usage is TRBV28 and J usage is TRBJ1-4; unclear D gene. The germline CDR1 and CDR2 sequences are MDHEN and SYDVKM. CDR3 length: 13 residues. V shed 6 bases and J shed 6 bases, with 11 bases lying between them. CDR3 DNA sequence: TGTGCCAGCAGATATGTTGTCGATGAAAAACTGTTTTTT. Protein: CASRYVVDEKLFF.

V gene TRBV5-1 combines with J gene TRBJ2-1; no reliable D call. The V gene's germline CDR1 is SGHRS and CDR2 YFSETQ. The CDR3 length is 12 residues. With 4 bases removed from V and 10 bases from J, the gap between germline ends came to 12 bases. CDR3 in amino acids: CASSTLLEEQFF. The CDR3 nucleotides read TGCGCCAGCAGCACCCTATTAGAGGAGCAGTTCTTC.

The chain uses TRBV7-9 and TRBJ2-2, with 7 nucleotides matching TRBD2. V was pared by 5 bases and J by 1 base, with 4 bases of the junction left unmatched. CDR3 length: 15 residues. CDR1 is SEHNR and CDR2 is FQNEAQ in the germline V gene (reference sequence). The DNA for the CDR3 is TGTGCCAGCAGCGGGCCTAGCGGGAACACCGGGGAGCTGTTTTTT. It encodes CASSGPSGNTGELFF.

CDR3 residues: CASSWGGRNTEAFF. Here the CDR3 DNA reads TGTGCCAGCAGTTGGGGGGGTCGGAACACTGAAGCTTTCTTT. The rearrangement links TRBV28 to TRBJ1-1, with D perhaps matching TRBD1 (5 bases). The V gene lost 4 bases and the J gene lost 1 base, with 10 bases spanning the gap. Germline V CDR1 and CDR2: MDHEN, SYDVKM. This CDR3 is built from 14 residues.

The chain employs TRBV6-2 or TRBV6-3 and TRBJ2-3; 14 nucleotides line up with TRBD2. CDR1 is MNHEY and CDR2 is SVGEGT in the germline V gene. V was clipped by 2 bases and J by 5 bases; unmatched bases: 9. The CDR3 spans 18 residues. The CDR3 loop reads CASSYPTSGGASRDTQYF. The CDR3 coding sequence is TGTGCCAGCAGTTACCCGACTAGCGGGGGGGCCAGTAGAGATACGCAGTATTTT.

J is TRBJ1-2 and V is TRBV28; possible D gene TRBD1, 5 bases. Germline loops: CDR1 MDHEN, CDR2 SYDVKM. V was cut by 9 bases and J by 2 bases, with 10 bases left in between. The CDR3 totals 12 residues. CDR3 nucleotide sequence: TGTGCCAGTGGGACTGGGAACTATGGCTACACCTTC. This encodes CASGTGNYGYTF.

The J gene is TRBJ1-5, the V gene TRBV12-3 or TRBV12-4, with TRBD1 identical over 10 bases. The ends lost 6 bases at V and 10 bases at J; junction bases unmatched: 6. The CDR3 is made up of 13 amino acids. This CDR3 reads CASSSGTGDPQHF. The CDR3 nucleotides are TGTGCCAGCAGCTCCGGGACAGGGGATCCCCAGCATTTT.

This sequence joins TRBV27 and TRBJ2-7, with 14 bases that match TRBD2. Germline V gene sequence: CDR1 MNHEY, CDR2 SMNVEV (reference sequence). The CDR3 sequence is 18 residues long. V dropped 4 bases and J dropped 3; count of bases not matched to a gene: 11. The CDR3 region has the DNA TGTGCCAGCAGTTCGAGACTAGCGGGAGGGCCGTTACGCTACGAGCAGTACTTC. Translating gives CASSSRLAGGPLRYEQYF.

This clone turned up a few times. Here the CDR3 DNA reads TGTGCCAGCAGAATTCGGGGGTACAATGAGCAGTTCTTC. Protein product: CASRIRGYNEQFF. The chain links TRBV6-5 to TRBJ2-1; perhaps TRBD2 as D (6 bases). This CDR3 is 13 amino acids long. The ends were cut back, 6 bases at V and 4 bases at J, with 10 bases in the middle. Germline V gives CDR1 MNHEY, CDR2 SVGAGI.

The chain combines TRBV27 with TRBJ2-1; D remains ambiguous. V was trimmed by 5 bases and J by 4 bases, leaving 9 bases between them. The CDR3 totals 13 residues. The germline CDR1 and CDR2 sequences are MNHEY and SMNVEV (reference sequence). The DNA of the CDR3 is TGTGCCAGCAGTCCTCTGGCATACAATGAGCAGTTCTTC. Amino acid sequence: CASSPLAYNEQFF.

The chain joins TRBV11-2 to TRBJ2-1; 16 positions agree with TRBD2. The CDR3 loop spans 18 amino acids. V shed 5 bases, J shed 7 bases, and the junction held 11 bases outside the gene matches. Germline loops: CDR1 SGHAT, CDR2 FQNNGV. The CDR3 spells CASSTGTSGRALVNEQFF. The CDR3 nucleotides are TGTGCCAGCAGCACCGGGACTAGCGGGAGGGCCTTAGTTAATGAGCAGTTCTTC. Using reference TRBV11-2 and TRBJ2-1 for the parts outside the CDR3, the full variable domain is EAGVAQSPRYKIIEKRQSVAFWCNPISGHATLYWYQQILGQGPKLLIQFQNNGVVDDSQLPKDRFSAERLKGVDSTLKIQPAKLEDSAVYLCASSTGTSGRALVNEQFFGPGTRLTVL.